These 26 T cell receptor beta chains came from one sample sequenced in a study of response to subunit inactivated influenza vaccine. TCRdb ran MiXCR on the RT-PCR reads and lists one entry per CDR3 protein. The sample contains 150,000 to 200,000 distinct CDR3 sequences, about 11% of which appear only once. The material was non-naive T cells sorted from PBMCs, obtained 45 days after vaccination. The receptor set was obtained from a man aged 50 or older who received an inactivated influenza vaccine.

The chain couples TRBV20-1 to TRBJ2-3, with unresolved D. V was pared by 0 bases and J by 5 bases, with 9 bases between. The CDR3 is made up of 13 amino acids. CDR1 and CDR2 (germline): DFQATT, SNEGSKA (reference sequence). The CDR3 nucleotides are TGCAGTGCTAGAGATTTGGAGAAAGATACGCAGTATTTT. This translates into CSARDLEKDTQYF.

This clonotype appeared a few times. The CDR3 reads CSAREAGGPRNEQFF. In nucleotides, the CDR3 is TGCAGTGCTAGAGAGGCGGGAGGGCCTAGGAATGAGCAGTTCTTC. V usage is TRBV20-1 and J usage is TRBJ2-1, with 9 bases fitting TRBD2. The CDR3 is 15 amino acids. J gave up 7 bases and V 0 bases, and 7 bases lay outside the gene matches. Germline assignment: CDR1 DFQATT and CDR2 SNEGSKA (reference sequence).

The rearrangement uses TRBV27 and TRBJ1-2, with D possibly matching TRBD1 (5 bases). The ends were cut back, 2 bases at V and 7 bases at J, with 11 bases in the middle. There are 13 residues in the CDR3. CDR1 and CDR2 from the germline V gene are MNHEY and SMNVEV (reference sequence). Here the CDR3 reads CASSLGGVSGYTF. CDR3 bases: TGTGCCAGCAGTTTAGGGGGGGTGAGTGGCTACACCTTC.

The table lists this clonotype with many counts. The V gene is TRBV20-1, the J gene TRBJ1-2, with no clear D. The V gene's germline CDR1 is DFQATT and CDR2 SNEGSKA (reference sequence). CDR3 length: 13 amino acids. V gave up 2 bases and J gave up 3 bases, with 10 bases separating them. DNA of the CDR3: TGCAGTGCTAGACCGATTCGGCACTATGGCTACACCTTC. It yields the protein CSARPIRHYGYTF.

This clonotype came up many times. The rearrangement links TRBV14 to TRBJ2-5; D is possibly TRBD2 (5 bases). The V end was cut by 2 bases, the J end by 7 bases, with 11 bases between. CDR1 is SGHDN, CDR2 FVKESK, per germline. The CDR3 is 13 residues long. This CDR3 reads CASSQIGRGTQYF. DNA for the CDR3: TGTGCCAGCAGCCAAATTGGACGGGGGACCCAGTACTTC. The full variable domain, with the rest looked up from reference TRBV14 and TRBJ2-5, is EAGVTQFPSHSVIEKGQTVTLRCDPISGHDNLYWYRRVMGKEIKFLLHFVKESKQDESGMPNNRFLAERTGGTYSTLKVQPAELEDSGVYFCASSQIGRGTQYFGPGTRLLVL.

This clonotype was seen a few times. This sequence joins TRBV7-2 and TRBJ2-1; 8 nucleotides agree with TRBD1. V shed 5 bases, J shed 0 bases, and the junction held 9 bases outside the gene matches. CDR3 length: 17 amino acids. Germline values: CDR1 SGHTA, CDR2 FQGNSA. CDR3 loop: CASSTYNRGFSYNEQFF. CDR3 in DNA: TGTGCCAGCAGCACATATAACAGGGGGTTCTCCTACAATGAGCAGTTCTTC.

This rearrangement joins TRBV7-9 to TRBJ1-2; no clear D. Germline V gives CDR1 SEHNR, CDR2 FQNEAQ (reference sequence). The CDR3 has 12 residues. V shed 5 bases and J shed 1 base, with 5 bases lying between them. CDR3 nucleotide sequence: TGTGCCAGCAGCCTCGTTAACTATGGCTACACCTTC. Its translation is CASSLVNYGYTF.

CDR3 protein: CASSQDPGGTDTQYF. In DNA form, the CDR3 reads TGTGCCAGCAGCCAAGATCCAGGGGGCACAGATACGCAGTATTTT. This rearrangement joins TRBV3-1 to TRBJ2-3, with D possibly TRBD1 on 6 matching bases. The CDR3 loop spans 15 amino acids. The germline CDR1 and CDR2 sequences are LGHDT and YNNKEL (reference sequence). V was clipped by 0 bases and J by 1 base, with 8 bases between them.

This clonotype came up many times. This rearrangement joins TRBV15 to TRBJ1-2, with TRBD1 matching over 7 bases. Germline V CDR1 and CDR2: LNHNV, YYDKDF (reference sequence). This CDR3 has 14 amino acids. V was pared by 0 bases and J by 8 bases, with 6 bases of the junction left unmatched. The CDR3 here is CATSREGGGGGYTF. CDR3 DNA: TGTGCCACCAGCAGAGAAGGGGGCGGGGGCGGCTACACCTTC.

The chain is built from TRBV3-1 and TRBJ2-7; D uncertain. The CDR3 extends over 14 amino acids. V was pared by 0 bases and J by 0 bases, with 6 bases between. Germline lookup yields CDR1 LGHDT and CDR2 YNNKEL (reference sequence). CDR3 nucleotides: TGTGCCAGCAGCCAAGAGTGGCTCTCCTACGAGCAGTACTTC. This gives the protein CASSQEWLSYEQYF.

CDR3 in DNA: TGTGCCAGCCGCATGCAGGGGAGTTACGGCTACACCTTC. It is translated as CASRMQGSYGYTF. V is TRBV6-1 and J is TRBJ1-2; TRBD1 is a possible D gene (6 bases). CDR3 length equals 13 residues. Germline CDR1 MNHNS, CDR2 SASEGT. Between the trimmed V and J ends, which lost 8 bases and 8 bases, there was a span of 18 bases.

In this sample, this clonotype turned up a few times. This sequence joins TRBV25-1 and TRBJ2-7, with no clear D. Germline CDR1 reads MGHDK; CDR2 reads SYGVNS. Trimming removed 11 bases at V and 0 bases at J, with 14 bases between. The CDR3 is 13 amino acids. Written as DNA, the CDR3 is TGTGCCGCCCGGGCGGCAGCCTCCTACGAGCAGTACTTC. Translating gives CAARAAASYEQYF.

This clonotype was seen a few times. The CDR3 protein is CASSFSADSPLHF. The DNA for the CDR3 is TGCGCCAGCAGCTTCAGTGCGGACTCACCCCTCCACTTT. The V gene is TRBV5-1, the J gene TRBJ1-6; D not resolved. The germline V gene encodes CDR1 SGHRS and CDR2 YFSETQ. The CDR3 extends over 13 amino acids. V shed 2 bases and J shed 10 bases, with 10 bases lying between them.

The chain employs TRBV10-3 and TRBJ2-2; either TRBD1 or TRBD2 may supply D (5 bases each). The V end lost 2 bases, the J end lost 6 bases, and 13 bases lay between the germline ends. This CDR3 region has 15 residues. Germline V gene lookup returns CDR1 ENHRY and CDR2 SYGVKD. CDR3 bases: TGTGCCATCAGTGAGGGGACCCAAGGAGCCGGGGAGCTGTTTTTT. Its translation is CAISEGTQGAGELFF.

The gene calls are TRBV28 and TRBJ2-5, with 7 bases aligning to TRBD2. Germline loops: CDR1 MDHEN, CDR2 SYDVKM. This CDR3 contains 13 residues. After removal of 6 bases from V and 7 bases from J, the junction contained 8 bases not matched to a gene. The CDR3 region is CASSHGGRGTQYF. CDR3 bases: TGTGCCAGCAGCCACGGCGGGAGAGGGACCCAGTACTTC.

In this sample, this clonotype turned up many times. This chain uses TRBV7-9 with TRBJ1-5, with a tentative D call TRBD1 (6 bases). Looked up from germline, CDR1 is SEHNR and CDR2 is FQNEAQ (reference sequence). CDR3 length: 16 residues. Trimming left V 5 bases short and J 3 bases short, with 17 bases between. CDR3 residues: CASSLGGALDNQPQHF. For the CDR3, the DNA is TGTGCCAGCAGCCTGGGGGGGGCTCTTGACAATCAGCCCCAGCATTTT.

This clonotype appeared many times. The V and J genes are TRBV6-1 and TRBJ2-2; possibly TRBD1 for D (5 bases). CDR1 is MNHNS, CDR2 SASEGT, per germline. The CDR3 contains 15 residues. V lost 7 bases, J lost 7 bases, and 19 bases lay in between. The CDR3 reads CASTQQARLGGELFF. In nucleotides, the CDR3 is TGTGCCAGCACCCAACAGGCCCGGTTGGGCGGGGAGCTGTTTTTT.

The chain is built from TRBV11-2 and TRBJ2-1; a weak D match, TRBD2 (6 bases). Trimming took off 5 bases at V and 9 bases at J, with 17 bases between the two ends. The CDR3 is 14 residues long. Germline lookup yields CDR1 SGHAT and CDR2 FQNNGV. The CDR3 reads CASSLLRELGEQFF. The CDR3 region has the DNA TGTGCCAGCAGCCTCCTCCGGGAGCTGGGTGAGCAGTTCTTC.

The chain has TRBV6-1 and TRBJ1-4; D gene uncertain. V gave up 6 bases and J gave up 3 bases, with 11 bases separating them. The CDR3 length is 14 residues. Germline assignment: CDR1 MNHNS and CDR2 SASEGT. The CDR3 loop reads CASSRVHPNEKLFF. The CDR3 DNA reads TGTGCCAGCAGCCGCGTTCACCCTAATGAAAAACTGTTTTTT.

This clonotype was observed at least ten times. V and J are TRBV6-2 or TRBV6-3 and TRBJ1-1; D uncertain. The ends were cut back, 0 bases at V and 1 base at J, with 3 bases in the middle. This CDR3 has 13 residues. Germline V CDR1 and CDR2: MNHEY, SVGEGT. In nucleotides, the CDR3 is TGTGCCAGCAGTTACTCGAAGAACACTGAAGCTTTCTTT. Its protein product is CASSYSKNTEAFF.

In this sample, this clonotype turned up a few times. V is TRBV6-5 and J is TRBJ2-7; a weak D match, TRBD2 (5 bases). CDR3 length: 16 amino acids. Trimming shortened V by 4 bases and J by 5 bases, and 21 bases separated the two germline ends. Per germline, CDR1 MNHEY and CDR2 SVGAGI. The CDR3 sequence: CASSFAGPGNGDEQYF. The CDR3 nucleotides are TGTGCCAGCAGTTTTGCCGGGCCCGGGAACGGGGACGAGCAGTACTTC.

This clonotype has a handful of counts. The V and J genes are TRBV18 and TRBJ1-5; D is ambiguous. This CDR3 has 12 residues. The germline CDR1 and CDR2 sequences are KGHSH and LQKENI. V gave up 0 bases and J gave up 4 bases, with 1 base separating them. The CDR3 DNA is TGTGCCAGCTCACCACCGAATCAGCCCCAGCATTTT. Its translation: CASSPPNQPQHF.

The rearrangement uses TRBV6-1 and TRBJ2-5, with 13 bases fitting TRBD2. Germline trimming cut 7 bases from V and 4 bases from J; bases unmatched to any gene: 6. CDR1 MNHNS and CDR2 SASEGT come from the germline V gene. This CDR3 spans 15 amino acids. The CDR3, as DNA: TGTGCCAGCACCCCAGGGACTAGCGGGACAGAGACCCAGTACTTC. Encoded protein: CASTPGTSGTETQYF.

This clonotype was detected many times. DNA for the CDR3: TGCAGTGTACAGGGGGCCTTCAATGAGCAGTTCTTC. Its translation: CSVQGAFNEQFF. This chain joins TRBV20-1 and TRBJ2-1; TRBD1 agrees at 9 bases. Germline V lookup: CDR1 DFQATT, CDR2 SNEGSKA (reference sequence). The CDR3 consists of 12 residues. V was pared by 7 bases and J by 6 bases, with 4 bases of the junction left unmatched.

This clonotype was seen more than once but under ten times. The chain has TRBV7-2 and TRBJ2-2; possibly TRBD1 for D (5 bases). The V and J ends lost 5 bases and 2 bases respectively, with 9 bases between them. The CDR3 length is 14 residues. Germline assignment: CDR1 SGHTA and CDR2 FQGNSA. CDR3 loop: CASSPRVNTGELFF. The DNA for the CDR3 is TGTGCCAGCAGCCCCAGGGTTAACACCGGGGAGCTGTTTTTT.

CDR3 nucleotide sequence: TGCAGTGCCCCAGAGCCGGGGATCTATGAGCAGTACTTC. It yields the protein CSAPEPGIYEQYF. The chain employs TRBV20-1 and TRBJ2-7; D is perhaps TRBD2 (5 bases). The V gene's germline CDR1 is DFQATT and CDR2 SNEGSKA (reference sequence). CDR3 length: 13 amino acids. Trimming removed 6 bases at V and 7 bases at J, with 19 bases between.